This T cell receptor beta chain was observed in a study of breast tumors, draining lymph nodes, adjacent tissues (dated by TCRdb to the mid-2010s). About the investigation overall: TCR beta repertoires were compared across tumor, adjacent nontumor tissue and axillary lymph nodes obtained from breast cancer patients. In human breast cancer, the study set out to assess how tumor, surrounding tissue and draining lymph node repertoires relate to one another and whether T cells might be exchanged between them.

This clonotype has more than one count but fewer than ten. The clone's antigen remains unknown. No quality values exist for individual bases; no much larger clone is one base distant. Broad study findings and their caveats: The conclusion that tumor T cells originate in lymph nodes was framed as consistent with a hypothesis rather than directly demonstrated. Tumor T-cell repertoires showed less diversity than lymph node repertoires and more diversity than nontumor tissue repertoires, and tumor T-cell repertoires showed preferential V and J gene usage. Tumor and nontumor tissue repertoires were significantly more similar in luminal-like than in basal-like breast cancer. The data were considered consistent with most tumor T cells being derived from the lymph node and subsequently expanding within tumor tissue.

The axillary draining lymph nodes of breast cancer patients were the source of the lymph node samples. TCRdb shows the sequencer as Illumina HiSeq 2000. TCR beta chain libraries were generated through multiplex PCR amplification. High-throughput sequencing was used to analyze the amplified TCR beta chain products. The public reads were reanalyzed by TCRdb: fastp trimming at Q25, MiXCR alignment, in-frame beta chains only. Here each entry gathers all rows of one CDR3 protein and keeps the most common genes and DNA. Here the sample has about 180,000 distinct CDR3 sequences; approximately 33% occur a single time. The ten largest clones add up to roughly 4.5% of the sample. The CDR3 contains 13 residues, cysteine and phenylalanine counted. The entry retains the CDR3 DNA only, 39 bases that are in frame from base 1. From V the trimming removes 8 bases and from J it removes 7 bases, while the gene matches leave 11 bases of the junction unaccounted for. CDR1 and CDR2 were assigned from the germline V gene (reference sequence) as DFQATT and SNEGSKA.

The sequence came from a female donor with breast cancer. Some clones in this sample may be carry-over from other donors' samples. The sample taken for sequencing was axillary lymph node tissue. The rearranged segments are TRBV20-1 and TRBJ1-2; 9 central bases correspond to TRBD1. DNA sequence: TGCAGTTGGGGGACCGGGACAGGGCGTGGCTACACCTTC. Translation gives CSWGTGTGRGYTF.